This T cell receptor beta chain was sequenced during a study of T-cell memory formation after mild COVID-19. Amplification by 5'RACE using constant-segment primers produced TCR alpha and TCR beta cDNA libraries that carried sample barcodes and UMIs. TCRdb processed the 5' RACE reads anew with MiXCR; each CDR3 protein has one entry. The table has 350,000 or so distinct CDR3 sequences, around 21% seen once. The study, taken as a whole, reports: The main location of contracting CD4+ clones was CM and EM, and that of contracting CD8+ clones was EMRA. The finding that pre-infection memory included some responding clones suggested that cross-reactive memory joined.

CDR3 length: 16 residues. Trimming cost V 2 bases and J 1 base, with 14 bases left between them. Notes on this clonotype: Its specificity is not known.

This TCR came from an adult woman who had mild COVID-19 (a few samples of this study predate the infection). Cell type and time point are not known. Input material: PBMCs or a T cell subset sorted from them (not recorded which). The chain is built from TRBV12-3 or TRBV12-4 and TRBJ1-1; TRBD1 is a possible D gene (6 bases). CDR3 region: CASSLRQGPWNTEAFF. The CDR3 DNA sequence: TGTGCCAGCAGTTTAAGGCAGGGGCCGTGGAACACTGAAGCTTTCTTT.